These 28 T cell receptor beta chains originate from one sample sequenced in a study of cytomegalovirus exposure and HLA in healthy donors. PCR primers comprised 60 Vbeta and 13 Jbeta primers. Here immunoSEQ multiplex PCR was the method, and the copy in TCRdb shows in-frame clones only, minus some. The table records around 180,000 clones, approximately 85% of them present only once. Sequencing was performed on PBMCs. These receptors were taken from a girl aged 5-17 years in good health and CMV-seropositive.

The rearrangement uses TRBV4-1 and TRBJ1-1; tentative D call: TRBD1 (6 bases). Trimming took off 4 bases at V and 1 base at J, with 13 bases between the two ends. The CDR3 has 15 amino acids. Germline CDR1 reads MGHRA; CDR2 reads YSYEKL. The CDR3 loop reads CASSPQGSSNTEAFF. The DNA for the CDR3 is TGCGCCAGCAGCCCTCAGGGGAGTTCGAACACTGAAGCTTTCTTT.

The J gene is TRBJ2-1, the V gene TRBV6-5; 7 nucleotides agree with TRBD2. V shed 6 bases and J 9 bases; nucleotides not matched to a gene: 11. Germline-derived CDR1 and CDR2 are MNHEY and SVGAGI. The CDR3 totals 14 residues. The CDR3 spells CASSPSLARVEQFF. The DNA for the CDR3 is TGTGCCAGCAGCCCTTCACTAGCGAGGGTTGAGCAGTTCTTC.

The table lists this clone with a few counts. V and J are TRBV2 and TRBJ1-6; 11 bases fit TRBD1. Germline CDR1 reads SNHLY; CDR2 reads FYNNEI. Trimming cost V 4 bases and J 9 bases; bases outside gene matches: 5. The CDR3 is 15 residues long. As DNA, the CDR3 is TGTGCCAGCAGTGGGGAAGGACAGGGGGCTTCACCCCTCCACTTT. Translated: CASSGEGQGASPLHF.

The CDR3 DNA reads TGTGCCAGCAGCTTAGGGGCAGACGAGCAGTACTTC. Translated, it gives CASSLGADEQYF. The J gene is TRBJ2-7, the V gene TRBV7-9; the D is unclear. Germline V lookup: CDR1 SEHNR, CDR2 FQNEAQ (reference sequence). This CDR3 has 12 residues. V was shortened by 1 base and J by 5 bases, with 6 bases between the two germline ends.

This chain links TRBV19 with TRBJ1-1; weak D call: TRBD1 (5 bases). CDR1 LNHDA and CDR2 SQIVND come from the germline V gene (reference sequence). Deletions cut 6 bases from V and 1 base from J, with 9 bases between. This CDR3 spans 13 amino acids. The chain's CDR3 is CASRMTENTEAFF. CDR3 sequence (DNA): TGTGCCAGTAGGATGACAGAGAACACTGAAGCTTTCTTT.

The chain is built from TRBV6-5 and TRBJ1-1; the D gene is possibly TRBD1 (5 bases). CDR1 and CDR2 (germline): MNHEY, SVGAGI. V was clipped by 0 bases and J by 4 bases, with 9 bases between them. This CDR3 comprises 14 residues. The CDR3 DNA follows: TGTGCCAGCAGTTACTCGGGGGGTGGCACTGAAGCTTTCTTT. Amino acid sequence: CASSYSGGGTEAFF.

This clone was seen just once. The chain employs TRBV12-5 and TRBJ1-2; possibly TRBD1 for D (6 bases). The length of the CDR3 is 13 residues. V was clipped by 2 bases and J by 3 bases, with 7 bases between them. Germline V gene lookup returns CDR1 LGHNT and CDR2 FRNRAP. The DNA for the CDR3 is TGTGCTAGTGGTTTGCGGACAGACTATGGCTACACCTTC. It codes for CASGLRTDYGYTF.

The CDR3 loop is CASWSSRGQRYEQYF. CDR3 sequence (DNA): TGTGCCAGCTGGAGTAGCAGGGGGCAGCGGTACGAGCAGTACTTC. V usage is TRBV28 and J usage is TRBJ2-7; 8 nucleotides line up with TRBD1. CDR3 length: 15 residues. With V trimmed by 8 bases and J by 4 bases, 13 bases remained unmatched. The germline V gene has CDR1 MDHEN and CDR2 SYDVKM.

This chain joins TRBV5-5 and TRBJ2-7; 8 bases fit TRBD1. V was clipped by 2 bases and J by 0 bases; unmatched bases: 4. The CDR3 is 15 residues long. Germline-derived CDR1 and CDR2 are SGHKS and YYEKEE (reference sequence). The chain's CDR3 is CASSFDRGSSYEQYF. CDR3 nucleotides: TGTGCCAGCAGCTTTGACAGGGGTAGCTCCTACGAGCAGTACTTC.

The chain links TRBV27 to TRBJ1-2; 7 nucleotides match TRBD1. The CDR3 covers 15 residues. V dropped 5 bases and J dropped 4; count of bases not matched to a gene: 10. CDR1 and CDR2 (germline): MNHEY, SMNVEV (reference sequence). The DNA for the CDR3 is TGTGCCAGCAGTCCGAGGGACAGACCTATCTATGGCTACACCTTC. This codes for CASSPRDRPIYGYTF.

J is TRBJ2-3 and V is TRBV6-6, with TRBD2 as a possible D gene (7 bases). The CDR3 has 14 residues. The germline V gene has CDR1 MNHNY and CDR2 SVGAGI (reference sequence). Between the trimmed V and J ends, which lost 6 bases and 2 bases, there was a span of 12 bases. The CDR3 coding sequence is TGTGCCAGCAGCCGGGGGGCTAACACAGATACGCAGTATTTT. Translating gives CASSRGANTDTQYF.

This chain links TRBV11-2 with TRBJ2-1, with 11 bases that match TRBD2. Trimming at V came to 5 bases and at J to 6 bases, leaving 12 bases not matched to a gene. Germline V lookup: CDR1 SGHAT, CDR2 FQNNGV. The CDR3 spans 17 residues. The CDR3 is CASSDRFSGGAINEQFF. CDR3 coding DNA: TGTGCCAGCAGCGACCGCTTTAGCGGGGGGGCCATCAATGAGCAGTTCTTC.

DNA of the CDR3: TGCAGCGCTGTTGACAGGGGAGCTTACTCCTACAATGAGCAGTTCTTC. As protein: CSAVDRGAYSYNEQFF. The V gene is TRBV29-1, the J gene TRBJ2-1; 8 bases match TRBD1. The CDR3 consists of 16 residues. The J segment lost 0 bases and the V segment lost 7 bases, leaving 11 bases of the junction unmatched. Germline CDR1 SQVTM, CDR2 ANQGSEA.

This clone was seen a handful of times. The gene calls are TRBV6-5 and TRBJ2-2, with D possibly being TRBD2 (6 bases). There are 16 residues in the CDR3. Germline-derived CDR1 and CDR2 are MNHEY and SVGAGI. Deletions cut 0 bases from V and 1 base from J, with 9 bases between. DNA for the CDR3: TGTGCCAGCAGTTACTCAGTAGCGGAGAACACCGGGGAGCTGTTTTTT. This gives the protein CASSYSVAENTGELFF.

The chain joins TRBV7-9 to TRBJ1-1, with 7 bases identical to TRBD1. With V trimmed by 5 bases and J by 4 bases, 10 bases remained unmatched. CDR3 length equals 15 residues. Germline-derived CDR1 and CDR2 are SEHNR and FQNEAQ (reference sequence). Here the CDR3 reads CASSTRAGTATEAFF. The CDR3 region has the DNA TGTGCCAGCAGCACGCGCGCCGGGACAGCCACTGAAGCTTTCTTT.

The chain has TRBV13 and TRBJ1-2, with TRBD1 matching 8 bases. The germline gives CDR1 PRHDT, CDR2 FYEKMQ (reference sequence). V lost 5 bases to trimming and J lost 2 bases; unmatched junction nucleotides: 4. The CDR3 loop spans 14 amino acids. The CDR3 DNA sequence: TGTGCCAGCAGCGGGGACAGGTTCAACTATGGCTACACCTTC. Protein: CASSGDRFNYGYTF.

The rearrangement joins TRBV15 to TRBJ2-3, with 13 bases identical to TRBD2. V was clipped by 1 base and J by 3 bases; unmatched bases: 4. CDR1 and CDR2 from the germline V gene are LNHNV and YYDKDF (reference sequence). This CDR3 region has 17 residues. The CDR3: CATSRGWTSGGTDTQYF. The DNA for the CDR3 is TGTGCCACCAGCAGAGGGTGGACTAGCGGGGGTACAGATACGCAGTATTTT.

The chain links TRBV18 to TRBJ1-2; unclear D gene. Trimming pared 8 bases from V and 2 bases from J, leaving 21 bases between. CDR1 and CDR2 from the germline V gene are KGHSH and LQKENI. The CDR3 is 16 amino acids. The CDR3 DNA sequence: TGTGCCAGCCGACGGCCAGGCCAGGCCGCCAACTATGGCTACACCTTC. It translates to CASRRPGQAANYGYTF. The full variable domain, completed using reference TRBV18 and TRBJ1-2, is NAGVMQNPRHLVRRRGQEARLRCSPMKGHSHVYWYRQLPEEGLKFMVYLQKENIIDESGMPKERFSAEFPKEGPSILRIQQVVRGDSAAYFCASRRPGQAANYGYTFGSGTRLTVV.

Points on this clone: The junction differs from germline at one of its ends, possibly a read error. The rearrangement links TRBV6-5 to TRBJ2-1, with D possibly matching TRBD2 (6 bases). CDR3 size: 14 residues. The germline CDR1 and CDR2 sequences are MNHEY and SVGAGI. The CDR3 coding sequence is TGTGCCAGCACCAGAAGTCTAGCGAACAATGAGCGGTTCTTC. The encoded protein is CASTRSLANNERFF.

CDR3: CASSPQGLISSGANVLTF. The CDR3 DNA follows: TGTGCCAGCAGCCCGCAGGGACTTATCAGCTCTGGGGCCAACGTCCTGACTTTC. The chain recombines TRBV5-8 with TRBJ2-6; weak D call: TRBD2 (6 bases). In germline, CDR1 is SGHTS, CDR2 YDEGEE. The V end was cut by 4 bases, the J end by 0 bases, with 17 bases between. The CDR3 length is 18 residues.

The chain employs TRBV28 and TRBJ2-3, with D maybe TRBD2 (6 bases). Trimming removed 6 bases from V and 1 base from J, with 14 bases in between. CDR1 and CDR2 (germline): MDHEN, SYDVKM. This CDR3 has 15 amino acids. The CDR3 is CASSQETGGTDTQYF. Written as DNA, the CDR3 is TGTGCCAGCAGCCAGGAGACGGGGGGCACAGATACGCAGTATTTT.

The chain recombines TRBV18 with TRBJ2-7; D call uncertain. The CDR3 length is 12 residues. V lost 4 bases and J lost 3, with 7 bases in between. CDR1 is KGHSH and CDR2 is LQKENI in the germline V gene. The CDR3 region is CASSRLNYEQYF. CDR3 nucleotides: TGTGCCAGCTCACGACTGAACTACGAGCAGTACTTC.

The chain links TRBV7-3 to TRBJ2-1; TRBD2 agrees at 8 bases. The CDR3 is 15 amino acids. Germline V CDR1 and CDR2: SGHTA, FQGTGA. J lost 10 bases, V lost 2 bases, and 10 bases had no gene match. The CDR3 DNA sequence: TGTGCCAGCAGCTTATTGAGCGGGGGCGGGGGAGAGCAGTTCTTC. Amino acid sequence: CASSLLSGGGGEQFF.

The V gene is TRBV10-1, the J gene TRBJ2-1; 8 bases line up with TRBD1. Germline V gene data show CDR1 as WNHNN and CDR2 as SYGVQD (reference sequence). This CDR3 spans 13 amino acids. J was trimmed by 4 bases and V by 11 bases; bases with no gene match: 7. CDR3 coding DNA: TGCGCCCCCGAGCAGGGGGCATACAATGAGCAGTTCTTC. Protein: CAPEQGAYNEQFF.

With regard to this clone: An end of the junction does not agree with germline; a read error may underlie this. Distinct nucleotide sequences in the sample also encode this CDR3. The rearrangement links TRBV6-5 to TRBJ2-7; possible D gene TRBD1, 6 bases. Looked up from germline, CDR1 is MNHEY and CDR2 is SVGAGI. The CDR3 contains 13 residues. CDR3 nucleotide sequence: TGTGCCAGCAGTACGACAGGTCGTGGGGAGCAGTACTTT. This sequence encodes CASSTTGRGEQYF.

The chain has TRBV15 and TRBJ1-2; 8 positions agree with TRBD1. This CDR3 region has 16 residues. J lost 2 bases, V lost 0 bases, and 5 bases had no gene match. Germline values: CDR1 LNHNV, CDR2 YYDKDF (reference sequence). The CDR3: CATSRDGGQVNYGYTF. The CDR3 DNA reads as TGTGCCACCAGCAGAGATGGGGGACAGGTGAACTATGGCTACACCTTC. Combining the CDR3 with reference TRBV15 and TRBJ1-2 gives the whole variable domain DAMVIQNPRYQVTQFGKPVTLSCSQTLNHNVMYWYQQKSSQAPKLLFHYYDKDFNNEADTPDNFQSRRPNTSFCFLDIRSPGLGDTAMYLCATSRDGGQVNYGYTFGSGTRLTVV.

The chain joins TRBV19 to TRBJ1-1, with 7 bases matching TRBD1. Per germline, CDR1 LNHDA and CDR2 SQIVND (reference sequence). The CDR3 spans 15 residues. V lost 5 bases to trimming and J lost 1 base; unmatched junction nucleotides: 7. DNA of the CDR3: TGTGCCAGTAGTCCCGAGGACAGGTGGAACACTGAAGCTTTCTTT. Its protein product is CASSPEDRWNTEAFF.

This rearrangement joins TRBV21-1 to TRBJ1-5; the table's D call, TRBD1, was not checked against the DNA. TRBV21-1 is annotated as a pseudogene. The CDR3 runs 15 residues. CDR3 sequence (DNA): TGTGCCAGCAGCAAATGCCAGGGGAGCAATCAGCCCCAGCATTTT. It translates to CASSKCQGSNQPQHF.